The rows below give T cell receptor beta chains drawn from one sample of a study of blood T cells in healthy people across ages. One entry per CDR3 protein results from TCRdb running MiXCR on the 5' RACE reads. The repertoire holds roughly 800,000 distinct CDR3 sequences, about 53% seen once, with approximately 40% in the top ten. Sequencing was performed on blood. Receptors were obtained from a man at least 80 years old in good health. The CDR3 runs from the conserved cysteine through the conserved F or W. D genes are given only for firm matches. Some rows mark clone size as missing; the rest say once, few, many or name a class of expanded clone.

v_call	clone_size	j_call	d_call	cdr3_aa	cdr3_nt
TRBV20-1	NA	TRBJ2-5	TRBD2	CSATFGAGGPGETQYF	TGCAGTGCTACCTTTGGTGCGGGAGGGCCTGGGGAGACCCAGTACTTC
TRBV11-2	few	TRBJ2-3	NA	CASSSHLGTTDTQYF	TGTGCCAGCAGCTCCCACCTCGGGACAACGGATACGCAGTATTTT
TRBV29-1	NA	TRBJ2-1	TRBD2	CSQTSGQETQFF	TGCAGCCAGACTAGCGGCCAAGAGACCCAGTTCTTC
TRBV6-1	NA	TRBJ2-5	NA	CASSDGTAPGTQYF	TGTGCCAGCAGTGACGGAACCGCCCCAGGGACCCAGTACTTC
TRBV7-2	few	TRBJ1-2	NA	CASSLGGLGANYGYTF	TGTGCCAGCAGCTTAGGGGGGCTAGGCGCTAACTATGGCTACACCTTC
TRBV21-1	NA	TRBJ2-7	NA	CASSKAGGQGGLYEQYF	TGTGCCAGCAGCAAAGCTGGGGGACAAGGAGGATTGTACGAGCAGTACTTC
TRBV9	NA	TRBJ2-1	TRBD2	CASSVAPSGTDEQFF	TGTGCCAGCAGCGTAGCGCCTAGCGGGACCGATGAGCAGTTCTTC
TRBV4-2	NA	TRBJ2-7	NA	CASSQDKGGAPYEQYF	TGTGCCAGCAGCCAAGATAAGGGGGGCGCCCCCTACGAGCAGTACTTC
TRBV29-1	NA	TRBJ2-1	NA	CSVGGQGYNEQFF	TGCAGCGTTGGTGGGCAGGGATACAATGAGCAGTTCTTC
TRBV20-1	few	TRBJ2-5	TRBD1	CSARTGAGETQYF	TGCAGTGCTAGGACAGGGGCAGGAGAGACCCAGTACTTC
TRBV27	once	TRBJ2-7	NA	CASSRKGDAHSYEQYF	TGTGCCAGCAGCAGAAAAGGGGACGCACACTCCTACGAGCAGTACTTC
TRBV12-3/TRBV12-4	NA	TRBJ2-7	NA	CASSLQEAYEQYF	TGTGCCAGCAGTTTACAGGAGGCCTACGAGCAGTACTTC
TRBV5-1	few	TRBJ2-7	NA	CASSVVGGYEQYF	TGCGCCAGCAGCGTGGTGGGGGGCTACGAGCAGTACTTC
TRBV29-1	NA	TRBJ2-3	NA	CSVEDPSSHRYAYF	TGCAGCGTTGAAGATCCGTCTAGTCACAGATACGCGTATTTT
TRBV5-1	NA	TRBJ2-6	TRBD1	CASTRDSTSGANGLTF	TGCGCCAGCACCAGGGACAGCACCTCCGGGGCCAACGGCCTGACTTTC
TRBV12-3/TRBV12-4	NA	TRBJ2-5	NA	CASTPRVLETQYF	TGTGCCAGCACCCCGCGGGTCCTGGAGACCCAGTACTTC
TRBV5-5	NA	TRBJ1-1	NA	CANSLEPGRTTEAFF	TGTGCCAACAGCTTAGAACCGGGACGAACCACTGAAGCTTTCTTT
TRBV20-1	NA	TRBJ2-5	TRBD2	CSAAGLAAYQETQYF	TGCAGTGCGGCCGGACTAGCAGCTTACCAAGAGACCCAGTACTTC
TRBV25-1	NA	TRBJ2-3	TRBD2	CASSPSGGTSGRSRYAYF	TGTGCCAGCAGTCCCTCGGGAGGGACTAGCGGGAGGAGCAGATACGCGTATTTT
TRBV6-1	once	TRBJ1-1	NA	CASSGPGQGGLAEAFF	TGTGCCAGCAGTGGACCGGGACAAGGGGGACTAGCTGAAGCTTTCTTT
TRBV7-9	few	TRBJ2-5	TRBD2	CASSNLAGGQETQYF	TGTGCCAGCAGCAACTTGGCGGGAGGGCAAGAGACCCAGTACTTC
TRBV6-1	NA	TRBJ2-5	TRBD2	CASRNSGWGETQYF	TGTGCCAGCAGGAATAGCGGGTGGGGAGAGACCCAGTACTTC
TRBV29-1	many	TRBJ2-7	TRBD1	CSALVRDRGGSEQYF	TGCAGCGCCCTAGTCCGGGACAGGGGGGGAAGCGAGCAGTACTTC
TRBV10-3	NA	TRBJ2-1	NA	CAISEATDEQFF	TGTGCCATCAGTGAGGCAACCGATGAGCAGTTCTTC
TRBV30	NA	TRBJ2-5	NA	CAWSQERGEETQYF	TGTGCCTGGAGCCAAGAGAGAGGTGAAGAGACCCAGTACTTC
TRBV20-1	few	TRBJ2-3	TRBD2	CSARDWSSGRARRYAYF	TGCAGTGCTAGAGATTGGAGTAGCGGGAGGGCCCGCAGATACGCGTATTTT
TRBV20-1	few	TRBJ2-3	NA	CSAPIAGSTDTQYF	TGCAGTGCTCCTATTGCGGGAAGCACAGATACGCAGTATTTT
TRBV13	NA	TRBJ2-7	NA	CASSRGPKITEQYF	TGTGCCAGCAGCCGGGGCCCGAAAATAACCGAGCAGTACTTC
TRBV5-5	NA	TRBJ2-7	NA	CASSLVAGTTYEQYF	TGTGCCAGCAGCTTGGTGGCAGGAACTACCTACGAGCAGTACTTC
TRBV19	NA	TRBJ2-5	TRBD2	CASSIAQGLAGSETQYF	TGTGCCAGTAGTATAGCCCAAGGACTAGCAGGATCTGAGACCCAGTACTTC
TRBV10-2	few	TRBJ2-1	NA	CATEGAVSYNEQFF	TGCGCCACCGAAGGGGCAGTCTCCTACAATGAGCAGTTCTTC
TRBV5-1	NA	TRBJ2-1	NA	CASSLAGGQDEQFF	TGCGCCAGCAGCTTGGCCGGGGGGCAGGATGAGCAGTTCTTC
TRBV29-1	NA	TRBJ2-7	NA	CSVRQSSYEQYF	TGCAGCGTCAGACAGAGCTCCTACGAGCAGTACTTC
TRBV9	NA	TRBJ1-5	NA	CASSPSRGDNQPQHF	TGTGCCAGCAGCCCCTCCCGGGGGGACAATCAGCCCCAGCATTTT
TRBV27	NA	TRBJ1-1	TRBD1	CASSSLSGQGRAFF	TGTGCCAGCAGTTCTTTATCCGGACAGGGGAGAGCTTTCTTT
TRBV5-1	few	TRBJ2-6	NA	CASSPTTSGANVLTF	TGCGCCAGCAGCCCAACGACCTCGGGGGCCAACGTCCTGACTTTC
TRBV20-1	few	TRBJ1-5	NA	CSARGTVPPQHF	TGCAGTGCTAGAGGGACTGTACCGCCCCAGCATTTT
TRBV7-2	few	TRBJ2-1	TRBD2	CASSRGLAAYNEQFF	TGTGCCAGCAGCCGCGGTCTAGCGGCCTACAATGAGCAGTTCTTC
TRBV20-1	NA	TRBJ2-1	TRBD2	CSARDPGGAQDEQFF	TGCAGTGCTAGAGATCCGGGGGGGGCACAGGATGAGCAGTTCTTC
TRBV27	NA	TRBJ2-1	NA	CASAEGQFF	TGTGCCTCAGCGGAAGGCCAGTTCTTC
TRBV6-1	NA	TRBJ2-5	NA	CASSEAGDRETQYF	TGTGCCAGCAGTGAAGCAGGGGATCGGGAGACCCAGTACTTC
TRBV24-1	NA	TRBJ2-7	NA	CATSDPRGRQQYF	TGTGCCACCAGTGATCCCCGAGGGAGACAGCAGTACTTC
TRBV7-2	few	TRBJ2-7	TRBD2	CASSWRLAGGHYEQYF	TGTGCCAGCAGCTGGAGACTAGCGGGAGGTCATTACGAGCAGTACTTC
TRBV9	NA	TRBJ2-1	NA	CASSTRTVDSYNEQFF	TGTGCCAGCAGCACTAGGACGGTGGACTCCTACAATGAGCAGTTCTTC
TRBV24-1	few	TRBJ1-2	NA	CATSHGGYGYTF	TGTGCCACCAGCCACGGGGGATATGGCTACACCTTC
TRBV28	few	TRBJ1-5	NA	CASRDESFYSNQPQHF	TGTGCCAGCAGAGATGAGAGTTTTTATAGCAATCAGCCCCAGCATTTT
TRBV30	NA	TRBJ2-3	NA	CAWSVLRAGSADRYAYF	TGTGCCTGGAGTGTACTAAGGGCAGGGTCTGCGGACAGATACGCGTATTTT
TRBV7-8	NA	TRBJ2-3	NA	CARITTHPYSRYAYF	TGTGCCAGGATCACGACCCACCCCTACTCCAGATACGCGTATTTT
TRBV20-1	NA	TRBJ2-1	TRBD2	CSVTGRSPYNEQFF	TGCAGTGTGACCGGGAGGTCCCCCTACAATGAGCAGTTCTTC
TRBV12-3/TRBV12-4	few	TRBJ2-3	NA	CASSFRGYAYF	TGTGCCAGCAGTTTCAGGGGATACGCGTATTTT
TRBV25-1	NA	TRBJ2-5	NA	CASRGAGEETQYF	TGTGCCAGCAGGGGGGCGGGAGAAGAGACCCAGTACTTC
TRBV5-4	NA	TRBJ1-1	NA	CASSFPGNTEAFF	TGTGCCAGCAGCTTTCCGGGGAACACTGAAGCTTTCTTT
TRBV21-1	few	TRBJ2-3	NA	CASSGGLDTQYF	TGTGCCAGCAGCGGTGGACTAGATACGCAGTATTTT
TRBV5-8	few	TRBJ2-1	TRBD2	CASSSSGRNYNEQFF	TGTGCCAGCAGCTCTAGCGGGAGGAACTACAATGAGCAGTTCTTC